This entry lists 8 T cell receptor beta chains sequenced from one sample in a study of T cells in Graves' hyperthyroidism and ophthalmopathy. Amplification targeted TCR beta CDR3 regions from RNA transcripts. First-round RT-PCR of the TCR CDR3 relied on the HTBI primer set. In TCRdb, the multiplex PCR reads were re-called with MiXCR into one record per CDR3 protein. This table has hundreds of thousands of distinct CDR3 sequences, 13% appearing once. Material for sequencing was blood. The receptors were sampled from a woman younger than 30 with Graves' hyperthyroidism.

The rearrangement links TRBV4-1 to TRBJ1-4; D is perhaps TRBD1 (6 bases). Trimming cost V 6 bases and J 2 bases, with 16 bases left between them. This CDR3 comprises 16 residues. Per the germline V gene, CDR1 is MGHRA and CDR2 is YSYEKL. CDR3 nucleotides: TGCGCCAGCAGACTACAGGGAGGTAGGACTAATGAAAAACTGTTTTTT. It yields the protein CASRLQGGRTNEKLFF.

This clonotype was recorded only once. The chain links TRBV27 to TRBJ1-1; 7 nucleotides agree with TRBD1. V shed 5 bases, J shed 8 bases, and the junction held 14 bases outside the gene matches. CDR1 is MNHEY and CDR2 is SMNVEV in the germline V gene (reference sequence). The length of the CDR3 is 15 residues. The chain's CDR3 is CASSMTQGEFSEAFF. The CDR3 DNA sequence: TGTGCCAGCAGTATGACTCAGGGGGAGTTTTCGGAAGCTTTCTTT.

Many counts were recorded for this clonotype. The chain employs TRBV7-8 and TRBJ2-7; 10 nucleotides agree with TRBD2. V shed 4 bases and J 5 bases; nucleotides not matched to a gene: 5. Germline assignment: CDR1 SGHVS and CDR2 FQNEAQ. The CDR3 spans 14 residues. The CDR3 loop is CASSWTGLADEQYF. The CDR3 nucleotides are TGTGCCAGCAGCTGGACCGGACTAGCGGACGAGCAGTACTTC.

This clonotype was detected a few times. The V gene is TRBV30, the J gene TRBJ1-1, with a weak D call TRBD1 (5 bases). The length of the CDR3 is 16 residues. Germline CDR1 GTSNPN, CDR2 SVGIG (reference sequence). The ends were cut back, 2 bases at V and 5 bases at J, with 21 bases in the middle. This CDR3 is CAWSLKQVGFRTEAFF. The DNA for the CDR3 is TGTGCCTGGAGTTTAAAACAGGTGGGGTTTAGGACTGAAGCTTTCTTT.

As DNA, the CDR3 is TGTGCCAGCAGCTTGTCGAGGGGCAGCTCCTACGAGCAGTACTTC. Amino acid sequence: CASSLSRGSSYEQYF. This chain joins TRBV11-2 and TRBJ2-7, with D perhaps given as TRBD1 or TRBD2 (5 bases each). Trimming took 3 bases from V and 0 from J, leaving 12 bases between them. The germline CDR1 and CDR2 sequences are SGHAT and FQNNGV. The CDR3 contains 15 residues.

The sample holds many counts of this clonotype. The rearrangement uses TRBV18 and TRBJ1-2; D unresolved. Germline V gene sequence: CDR1 KGHSH, CDR2 LQKENI. The V end lost 2 bases, the J end lost 8 bases, and 15 bases lay between the germline ends. The CDR3 sequence is 14 residues long. The CDR3 nucleotides are TGTGCCAGCTCACCAGAGGCCTTCCTGGCCGGCTACACCTTC. Translating it yields CASSPEAFLAGYTF.

In this sample, this clonotype turned up many times. The rearrangement uses TRBV3-1 and TRBJ2-7; unclear D gene. In germline, CDR1 is LGHDT, CDR2 YNNKEL (reference sequence). The V end was cut by 0 bases, the J end by 2 bases, with 5 bases between. The CDR3 consists of 13 residues. The chain's CDR3 is CASSQDSTYEQYF. The CDR3 coding sequence is TGTGCCAGCAGCCAAGATTCTACCTACGAGCAGTACTTC.

This clonotype was counted a few times. This chain links TRBV24-1 with TRBJ1-1, with 7 bases lining up with TRBD1. Losses at the gene ends were 7 bases for V and 1 base for J; bases not matched to a gene: 8. CDR3 size: 15 residues. Germline CDR1 and CDR2: KGHDR and SFDVKD. CDR3 DNA sequence: TGTGCCACCAGGCCCGCAGGGGGGGAGAACACTGAAGCTTTCTTT. This sequence encodes CATRPAGGENTEAFF.